These 23 T cell receptor beta chains share one sample of origin, sequenced in a study of identical twins. TCRdb re-called the 5' RACE reads with MiXCR, one entry per CDR3 protein. The data show some 500,000 distinct CDR3 sequences, nearly 10% seen once. These same records also appear under a second study, on yellow fever vaccine responses in identical twins.

Material for sequencing was PBMCs. Receptor source: a woman younger than 30 in good health.

This chain connects TRBV7-2 to TRBJ2-2; 7 positions agree with TRBD1. The CDR3 extends over 16 amino acids. Germline V lookup: CDR1 SGHTA, CDR2 FQGNSA. Trimming at V came to 7 bases and at J to 6 bases, leaving 14 bases not matched to a gene. The CDR3 is CASIESGTVLSGELFF. CDR3 sequence (DNA): TGTGCCAGCATTGAATCCGGGACAGTCCTCTCCGGGGAGCTGTTTTTT.

This clonotype was seen a handful of times. The chain employs TRBV7-3 and TRBJ1-2, with 7 positions matching TRBD1. This CDR3 contains 14 residues. V lost 5 bases, J lost 4 bases, and 7 bases stayed unmatched. Germline V CDR1 and CDR2: SGHTA, FQGTGA. For the CDR3, the DNA is TGTGCCAGCAGCCTATCAGGGGGGAGCTATGGCTACACCTTC. Amino acids: CASSLSGGSYGYTF.

The gene calls are TRBV29-1 and TRBJ2-7; 11 nucleotides agree with TRBD2. V shed 2 bases and J 0 bases; nucleotides not matched to a gene: 6. The CDR3 covers 16 residues. The V gene's germline CDR1 is SQVTM and CDR2 ANQGSEA. CDR3 residues: CSVEISGRAFSYEQYF. The CDR3 bases are TGCAGCGTTGAAATTAGCGGGAGGGCCTTCTCCTACGAGCAGTACTTC.

The chain combines TRBV7-9 with TRBJ2-7; 9 bases agree with TRBD1. Germline CDR1 is SEHNR and CDR2 is FQNEAQ (reference sequence). With V trimmed by 5 bases and J by 3 bases, 8 bases remained unmatched. CDR3 length: 15 amino acids. The CDR3: CASSRPGDRVYEQYF. The CDR3 coding sequence is TGTGCCAGCAGCCGGCCTGGGGACAGGGTCTACGAGCAGTACTTC.

This clonotype occurred a few times. This chain connects TRBV12-3 or TRBV12-4 to TRBJ2-7; D ambiguous. The V end was cut by 0 bases, the J end by 9 bases, with 6 bases between. The CDR3 is 11 residues long. The CDR3 spells CASSLAPRQYF. The CDR3 nucleotides are TGTGCCAGCAGTTTAGCCCCTCGGCAGTACTTC.

The V call is TRBV11-2, the J call TRBJ2-3; 11 nucleotides match TRBD2. The germline V gene encodes CDR1 SGHAT and CDR2 FQNNGV. CDR3 length: 17 amino acids. With 2 bases clipped from V and 7 bases from J, the junction kept 11 bases outside the gene matches. CDR3 residues: CASSLRPGTSGLNTQYF. In DNA form, the CDR3 reads TGTGCCAGCAGCTTAAGACCCGGGACTAGCGGTTTAAATACGCAGTATTTT.

The V call is TRBV3-1, the J call TRBJ2-6, with a tentative D call TRBD1 (6 bases). Trimming took off 1 base at V and 0 bases at J, with 13 bases between the two ends. The germline CDR1 and CDR2 sequences are LGHDT and YNNKEL (reference sequence). The CDR3 has 18 amino acids. The DNA of the CDR3 is TGTGCCAGCAGCCAAGTGGGGGCAGGACCCTCTGGGGCCAACGTCCTGACTTTC. Its protein is CASSQVGAGPSGANVLTF.

There are a few counts of this clonotype. The chain recombines TRBV6-5 with TRBJ2-4; 7 bases map to TRBD1. CDR1 is MNHEY and CDR2 is SVGAGI in the germline V gene. Trimming removed 2 bases from V and 7 bases from J; junction bases left unmatched: 5. This CDR3 has 14 residues. The CDR3 nucleotides read TGTGCCAGCAGTTACGAGACAGGGAGTAACATTCAGTACTTC. This encodes CASSYETGSNIQYF.

This clonotype was detected a few times. This chain uses TRBV20-1 with TRBJ2-1; D is perhaps TRBD2 (5 bases). Trimming cost V 5 bases and J 10 bases, with 12 bases left between them. The germline V gene has CDR1 DFQATT and CDR2 SNEGSKA (reference sequence). The CDR3 is 11 residues long. The CDR3 sequence: CSAPDLSEQFF. The CDR3 region has the DNA TGCAGTGCTCCGGACTTATCCGAGCAGTTCTTC.

This clonotype was found many times. The rearrangement links TRBV27 to TRBJ2-1, with 9 nucleotides matching TRBD2. The germline gives CDR1 MNHEY, CDR2 SMNVEV (reference sequence). V gave up 7 bases and J gave up 0 bases; unmatched junction bases: 13. This CDR3 region has 18 residues. The CDR3 is CASKGARLAASSYNEQFF. The CDR3 nucleotides are TGTGCCAGCAAGGGGGCCCGACTAGCGGCGAGCTCCTACAATGAGCAGTTCTTC.

As concerns this clonotype: A read error may be the cause here, since a much bigger clone is one base away. The genes are TRBV29-1 and TRBJ2-1; D perhaps matches TRBD1 (6 bases). V lost 6 bases and J lost 13, with 16 bases in between. The CDR3 runs 11 residues. Germline CDR1 and CDR2: SQVTM and ANQGSEA. The chain's CDR3 is CSVGTWGDQFF. CDR3 nucleotides: TGCAGCGTCGGGACATGGGGCGACCAGTTCTTC.

This clonotype occurred many times. The chain employs TRBV12-3 or TRBV12-4 and TRBJ2-4; D may match TRBD1 or TRBD2 (6 bases each). The V and J ends lost 3 bases and 6 bases respectively, with 9 bases between them. CDR3 length: 13 amino acids. CDR3 residues: CASSFEGGNIQYF. CDR3 nucleotide sequence: TGTGCCAGCAGTTTCGAGGGGGGAAACATTCAGTACTTC.

This clonotype occurred many times. The V call is TRBV7-8, the J call TRBJ1-5; D possibly corresponds to TRBD1 (5 bases). Trimming took off 6 bases at V and 0 bases at J, with 12 bases between the two ends. CDR1 SGHVS and CDR2 FQNEAQ come from the germline V gene. CDR3 length: 15 residues. The CDR3 DNA sequence: TGTGCCAGCAGACCTGGGGGGGATAGCAATCAGCCCCAGCATTTT. Translating gives CASRPGGDSNQPQHF. Full variable domain (outside the CDR3, taken from reference TRBV7-8 and TRBJ1-5): GAGVSQSPRYKVAKRGQDVALRCDPISGHVSLFWYQQALGQGPEFLTYFQNEAQLDKSGLPSDRFFAERPEGSVSTLKIQRTQQEDSAVYLCASRPGGDSNQPQHFGDGTRLSIL.

This clonotype occurred many times. The CDR3 coding sequence is TGTGCCAGCAGTTTAGCGGGAACCTTCGAGACCCAGTACTTC. Translated, it gives CASSLAGTFETQYF. The chain uses TRBV27 and TRBJ2-5; perhaps TRBD2 as D (6 bases). CDR3 length equals 14 residues. V was trimmed by 2 bases and J by 5 bases, leaving 12 bases between them. CDR1 and CDR2 (germline): MNHEY, SMNVEV (reference sequence).

The V and J genes are TRBV6-5 and TRBJ2-7; 7 bases fit TRBD1. CDR3 size: 15 residues. V trimming: 4 bases; J trimming: 6 bases; junction bases outside the gene matches: 12. The germline CDR1 and CDR2 sequences are MNHEY and SVGAGI. The CDR3 here is CASSFTRTGRSEQYF. CDR3 DNA: TGTGCCAGCAGTTTCACCCGGACAGGTCGGAGCGAGCAGTACTTC.

The rearrangement joins TRBV5-6 to TRBJ2-3; D is perhaps TRBD2 (6 bases). Trimming shortened V by 4 bases and J by 2 bases, and 14 bases separated the two germline ends. Germline values: CDR1 SGHDT, CDR2 YYEEEE. The CDR3 is 15 residues long. CDR3 DNA sequence: TGTGCCAGCAGCCAACGAATAGCGGACACAGATACGCAGTATTTT. Protein product: CASSQRIADTDTQYF.

The table lists this clonotype with a few counts. The J gene is TRBJ2-5, the V gene TRBV20-1, with 8 bases matching TRBD2. The CDR3 is made up of 15 amino acids. V lost 5 bases, J lost 5 bases, and 13 bases stayed unmatched. Germline values: CDR1 DFQATT, CDR2 SNEGSKA (reference sequence). The CDR3 sequence: CSAPFGGGPWETQYF. CDR3 nucleotides: TGCAGTGCTCCCTTCGGCGGGGGGCCGTGGGAGACCCAGTACTTC.

This clonotype occurred many times. The chain recombines TRBV12-3 or TRBV12-4 with TRBJ2-3; 9 bases line up with TRBD2. The CDR3 runs 15 residues. The J segment lost 4 bases and the V segment lost 3 bases, leaving 5 bases of the junction unmatched. As DNA, the CDR3 is TGTGCCAGCAGTTTGCGGAGCGGGGGGTCAGATACGCAGTATTTT. This sequence encodes CASSLRSGGSDTQYF.

In its sample, this clonotype was seen a few times. The V and J genes are TRBV19 and TRBJ2-3; no definite D call. V was pared by 0 bases and J by 1 base, with 8 bases between. CDR3 length equals 15 residues. The germline V gene encodes CDR1 LNHDA and CDR2 SQIVND (reference sequence). For the CDR3, the DNA is TGTGCCAGTAGTATAGACGGGTCGGGCACAGATACGCAGTATTTT. Translated, it gives CASSIDGSGTDTQYF.

The rearrangement links TRBV5-6 to TRBJ2-7, with D possibly being TRBD1 (6 bases). The length of the CDR3 is 17 residues. V was clipped by 3 bases and J by 0 bases, with 19 bases between them. Germline V gene lookup returns CDR1 SGHDT and CDR2 YYEEEE. The CDR3 loop is CASSSGIRDKTSYEQYF. CDR3 DNA: TGTGCCAGCAGCTCAGGGATTCGGGACAAGACCTCCTACGAGCAGTACTTC.

The J gene is TRBJ2-7, the V gene TRBV20-1; TRBD1 agrees at 8 bases. The V and J ends lost 6 bases and 4 bases, in that order; junction bases with no gene match: 11. The CDR3 extends over 14 amino acids. The germline V gene has CDR1 DFQATT and CDR2 SNEGSKA (reference sequence). The CDR3 region is CSARLRGRVYEQYF. The CDR3 coding sequence is TGCAGTGCGCGGCTCAGGGGGCGCGTATACGAGCAGTACTTC.

This clonotype was found many times. The CDR3 protein is CSARDQGLAGFQETQYF. As DNA, the CDR3 is TGCAGTGCTAGAGACCAGGGACTAGCGGGGTTCCAAGAGACCCAGTACTTC. This rearrangement joins TRBV20-1 to TRBJ2-5; TRBD2 aligns across 13 bases. The CDR3 has 17 amino acids. Germline CDR1 and CDR2: DFQATT and SNEGSKA (reference sequence). V gave up 0 bases and J gave up 1 base; unmatched junction bases: 5.

The chain has TRBV24-1 and TRBJ2-5, with 10 bases that match TRBD1. This CDR3 has 15 amino acids. Unmatched junction bases numbered 6, after V lost 4 bases and J lost 5 bases. Germline CDR1 KGHDR, CDR2 SFDVKD. This chain's CDR3 is CATSEAGTGDETQYF. The DNA for the CDR3 is TGTGCCACCAGTGAGGCCGGGACAGGGGACGAGACCCAGTACTTC.